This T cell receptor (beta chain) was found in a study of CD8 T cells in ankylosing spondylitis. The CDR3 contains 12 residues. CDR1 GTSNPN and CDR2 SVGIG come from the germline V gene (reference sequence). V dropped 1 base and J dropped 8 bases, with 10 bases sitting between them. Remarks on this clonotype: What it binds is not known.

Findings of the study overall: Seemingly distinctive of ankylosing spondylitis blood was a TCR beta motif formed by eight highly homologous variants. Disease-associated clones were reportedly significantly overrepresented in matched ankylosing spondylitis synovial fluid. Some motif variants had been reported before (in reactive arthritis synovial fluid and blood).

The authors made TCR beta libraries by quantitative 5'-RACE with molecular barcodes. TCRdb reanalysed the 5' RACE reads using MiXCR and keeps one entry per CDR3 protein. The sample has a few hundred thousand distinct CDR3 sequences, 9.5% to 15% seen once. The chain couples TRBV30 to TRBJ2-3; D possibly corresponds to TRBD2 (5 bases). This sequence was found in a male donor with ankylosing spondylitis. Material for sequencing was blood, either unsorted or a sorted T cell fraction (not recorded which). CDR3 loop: CAWSADLATQYF. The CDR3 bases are TGTGCCTGGAGTGCCGATCTAGCTACGCAGTATTTT.